The next 3 T cell receptor beta chains were all read from a single sample in a study of Graves' ophthalmopathy and Graves' hyperthyroidism. The sequenced template was RNA, covering the TCR beta CDR3 region. HTBI primers were used in a first-round RT-PCR, which preceded a second-round multiplex PCR. Each CDR3 protein gets one entry after TCRdb re-called the multiplex PCR reads with MiXCR. The sample has 230,000 or so distinct CDR3 sequences, approximately 42% seen once. The sample was peripheral blood. The receptors were sampled from an adult man with Graves' ophthalmopathy.

The V and J genes are TRBV19 and TRBJ1-5, with a weak D call TRBD1 (6 bases). This CDR3 contains 15 residues. Trimming cost V 3 bases and J 4 bases, with 13 bases left between them. Looked up from germline, CDR1 is LNHDA and CDR2 is SQIVND (reference sequence). In DNA form, the CDR3 reads TGTGCCAGTAGTATGGACAGATTGTTTAATCAGCCCCAGCATTTT. Protein sequence: CASSMDRLFNQPQHF.

This clonotype was seen a handful of times. J is TRBJ2-7 and V is TRBV29-1, with 7 bases identical to TRBD1. This CDR3 is 11 amino acids long. V was pared by 4 bases and J by 7 bases, with 4 bases of the junction left unmatched. Germline CDR1 and CDR2: SQVTM and ANQGSEA. CDR3 loop: CSVATGVEQYF. DNA of the CDR3: TGCAGCGTTGCCACAGGGGTTGAGCAGTACTTC.

There are a few counts of this clonotype. This chain joins TRBV7-8 and TRBJ1-2; D remains unclear. Germline CDR1 is SGHVS and CDR2 is FQNEAQ. This CDR3 spans 15 amino acids. V shed 0 bases and J shed 0 bases, with 8 bases lying between them. The CDR3 region has the DNA TGTGCCAGCAGCTTAGCGATCGCAGCTAACTATGGCTACACCTTC. This codes for CASSLAIAANYGYTF.